Sequencing of this T cell receptor beta chain was carried out in a study of blood T cell repertoires in COVID-19. Looking at the study overall: From the United States, Italy and Spain came samples of acute and convalescent COVID-19. In each case, the material was cDNA or gDNA derived from T cells, B-cell-depleted T cells, or PBMCs.

The CDR3 runs 12 residues. The V gene end was trimmed by 6 bases and the J gene end by 10 bases; junction bases not matched to a gene: 6. Original analysis: Reference gene primer amplification gave estimated nucleated cell counts. Only in-frame clones appear in the TCRdb table, and some are missing; sequencing was by immunoSEQ multiplex PCR. Clone size and the V and J calls come from that table; the DNA yielded D and trimming. The data hold under 200,000 clones, with about 82% observed a single time. The chain recombines TRBV12-3 or TRBV12-4 with TRBJ2-1; the match to TRBD1 covers 7 bases. The material sequenced was peripheral blood. The TCR originated in a man between 70 and 80 years old with active or convalescent COVID-19. The CDR3 DNA sequence: TGTGCCAGCAGCGACAGGGTCGGGGAGCAGTTCTTC. Amino acids: CASSDRVGEQFF.